The 11 T cell receptor beta chains below come from one sample, sequenced in a study of shared clonotypes between healthy human individuals. Only in-frame clones appear in the TCRdb table, and some are missing; sequencing was by immunoSEQ multiplex PCR. Of about 2.4 million clones listed, 93% are singletons. Sample: naive CD4+ T cells from PBMCs. Subset here: CD45RA+ positively selected. The receptor source for this set is a man aged 18 to 29 in good health. Some clones in this sample may be carry-over from other donors' samples.

This clone was recorded once. The chain carries TRBV7-2 and TRBJ2-7, with D possibly matching TRBD1 (6 bases). CDR1 SGHTA and CDR2 FQGNSA come from the germline V gene. The CDR3 loop spans 15 amino acids. Trimming removed 2 bases at V and 4 bases at J, with 15 bases between. The CDR3 nucleotides read TGTGCCAGCAGCTTATTTGACAGGATTACGTACGAGCAGTACTTC. As protein: CASSLFDRITYEQYF.

The genes are TRBV20-1 and TRBJ2-7, with TRBD2 matching 8 bases. The germline gives CDR1 DFQATT, CDR2 SNEGSKA (reference sequence). Trimming took 3 bases from V and 7 from J; bases not matched to a gene: 2. The CDR3 extends over 11 amino acids. The CDR3 DNA is TGCAGTGCTAGGACTAGCGCGGAGCAGTACTTC. Protein product: CSARTSAEQYF.

V gene TRBV10-2 combines with J gene TRBJ1-5; 7 bases match TRBD1. This CDR3 region has 13 residues. Germline CDR1 WSHSY, CDR2 SAAADI. CDR3 nucleotide sequence: TGCGTCAGAGAACAGGGGATAGATCAGCCCCAGCATTTT. This translates into CVREQGIDQPQHF.

This sequence joins TRBV28 and TRBJ2-1; D not resolved. The germline gives CDR1 MDHEN, CDR2 SYDVKM. The CDR3 sequence is 13 residues long. V lost 3 bases and J 10 bases, leaving 13 bases between the germline ends. The CDR3 reads CASSLVAGYEQFF. Written as DNA, the CDR3 is TGTGCCAGCAGTTTGGTGGCTGGGTACGAGCAGTTCTTC.

Concerning this clone: Other DNA sequences in the sample encode the same CDR3. The chain links TRBV5-1 to TRBJ1-2; D remains unclear. The CDR3 totals 13 residues. V was trimmed by 4 bases and J by 5 bases, leaving 12 bases between them. Germline V gives CDR1 SGHRS, CDR2 YFSETQ. CDR3 DNA: TGCGCCAGCAGCCCGCAGGAGTCGTATGGCTACACCTTC. Amino acid sequence: CASSPQESYGYTF. Looking up the rest from reference TRBV5-1 and TRBJ1-2 gives the full variable domain: KAGVTQTPRYLIKTRGQQVTLSCSPISGHRSVSWYQQTPGQGLQFLFEYFSETQRNKGNFPGRFSGRQFSNSRSEMNVSTLELGDSALYLCASSPQESYGYTFGSGTRLTVV.

J is TRBJ2-1 and V is TRBV2, with D unresolved. V dropped 8 bases and J dropped 4 bases, with 9 bases sitting between them. CDR1 and CDR2 (germline): SNHLY, FYNNEI. The CDR3 is 12 residues long. CDR3 nucleotides: TGTGCCAGCTCTGGCTGGTACAATGAGCAGTTCTTC. It yields the protein CASSGWYNEQFF.

J is TRBJ1-4 and V is TRBV6-6; 7 bases are shared with TRBD1. CDR3 length equals 15 residues. Germline loops: CDR1 MNHNY, CDR2 SVGAGI (reference sequence). The trim removed 6 bases at V and 4 bases at J, leaving 8 bases unmatched. The CDR3 sequence: CASRATGTINEKLFF. For the CDR3, the DNA is TGTGCCAGCAGGGCGACAGGGACCATTAATGAAAAACTGTTTTTT.

V and J are TRBV2 and TRBJ2-5, with 7 bases fitting TRBD1. J gave up 2 bases and V 6 bases, and 3 bases lay outside the gene matches. CDR1 and CDR2 (germline): SNHLY, FYNNEI. The CDR3 loop spans 13 amino acids. The CDR3 DNA is TGTGCCAGCAGCGGACAGGCGCAAGAGACCCAGTACTTC. Residues: CASSGQAQETQYF.

For this clone: This specimen includes other DNA sequences encoding the same CDR3. The chain links TRBV6-1 to TRBJ1-1, with D uncertain. This CDR3 has 14 amino acids. V was pared by 0 bases and J by 3 bases, with 8 bases between. Germline V gene sequence: CDR1 MNHNS, CDR2 SASEGT. DNA of the CDR3: TGTGCCAGCAGTGAAGCGCTCACATACACTGAAGCTTTCTTT. Amino acids: CASSEALTYTEAFF.

A remark on this clone: The same CDR3 can be traced to other DNA sequences in this sample. The CDR3 DNA is TGTGCCAGCAGTGGGGACGGCTCCTACGAGCAGTACTTC. This gives the protein CASSGDGSYEQYF. J is TRBJ2-7 and V is TRBV2, with D perhaps given as TRBD1 or TRBD2 (5 bases each). V lost 4 bases and J 0 bases, leaving 7 bases between the germline ends. The CDR3 totals 13 residues. Germline V CDR1 and CDR2: SNHLY, FYNNEI.

The rearrangement links TRBV11-2 to TRBJ2-7, with D possibly called TRBD1 or TRBD2 (5 bases each). CDR1 and CDR2 (germline): SGHAT, FQNNGV. CDR3 size: 14 residues. Trimming took off 4 bases at V and 0 bases at J, with 10 bases between the two ends. CDR3 region: CASSSGTASYEQYF. As DNA, the CDR3 is TGTGCCAGCAGCTCCGGGACCGCCTCCTACGAGCAGTACTTC.